The present T cell receptor (beta chain) was sequenced within a study of T cells in Graves' hyperthyroidism and ophthalmopathy. This clonotype was seen only a few times. There are 15 residues in the CDR3. Per germline, CDR1 SQVTM and CDR2 ANQGSEA. After removal of 0 bases from V and 5 bases from J, the junction contained 9 bases not matched to a gene. TCR beta CDR3 regions were amplified from RNA. Initially, a first-round RT-PCR of the TCR CDR3 employed the HTBI primer set. TCRdb re-derived calls from the multiplex PCR reads in MiXCR, one entry per CDR3 protein. Of a few hundred thousand distinct CDR3 sequences in the sample, about 15% were seen once.

This clonotype was obtained from a woman in her twenties or thirties with Graves' hyperthyroidism. Material for sequencing was blood. The rearrangement links TRBV29-1 to TRBJ2-7; 8 bases line up with TRBD1. CDR3: CSVEEGAGGRNEQYF. As DNA, the CDR3 is TGCAGCGTTGAAGAAGGTGCAGGGGGCCGGAACGAGCAGTACTTC.